This TCR beta chain is from a study of CD8+ T cells in alopecia areata. Study-level points and caveats: Patients displayed less clarity in TCR sharing than mice, a finding possibly related to HLA. Elevated clonality characterized lesional scalp relative to normal scalp, particularly in alopecia totalis/universalis. Scalp data also include sequences from resident alphabeta T cells of normal skin.

Trimming took 7 bases from V and 0 from J, leaving 15 bases between them. CDR1 is SNHLY and CDR2 is FYNNEI in the germline V gene. CDR3 length: 15 amino acids. On this clone itself: Antigen specificity is unknown.

Once RNA had been extracted, it was reverse transcribed into cDNA to act as the sequencing template. Sequenced by immunoSEQ multiplex PCR; TCRdb stores in-frame clones only, minus some. Of roughly 140,000 clones listed, about 53% are singletons. This sample comprised CD8+ T cells sorted from blood, obtained at week 0. The chain joins TRBV2 to TRBJ1-2, with D tentatively TRBD1 (5 bases). This clonotype was obtained from a human donor with alopecia areata. DNA for the CDR3: TGTGCCAGCACGGTCGGGACGGCAGCTAACTATGGCTACACCTTC. This translates into CASTVGTAANYGYTF.